The 6 T cell receptor beta chains reported below all come from one sample, sequenced in a study of tumor and adjacent non-tumor tissue in lung cancer. The library came from three nested PCR rounds adapted from ARM-PCR protocols. TCRdb re-called the multiplex PCR reads with MiXCR, one entry per CDR3 protein. The sample yields some 90,000 distinct CDR3 sequences, around three fifths seen once. This sample's RNA came from whole unsorted tissue. The sequencing input was lung tumor tissue. Receptor source: a man between 70 and 80 years old with non-small cell lung cancer.

This clonotype occurred many times. The chain couples TRBV4-1 to TRBJ2-1, with D unclear. Germline lookup yields CDR1 MGHRA and CDR2 YSYEKL. The CDR3 has 13 residues. Trimming took 4 bases from V and 3 from J, leaving 7 bases between them. The CDR3 bases are TGCGCCAGCAGCCTAGACGGCTACAATGAGCAGTTCTTC. It is translated as CASSLDGYNEQFF.

This clonotype was counted many times. The V gene is TRBV10-3, the J gene TRBJ1-2; D is unclear. V was trimmed by 0 bases and J by 5 bases, leaving 13 bases between them. Germline V gives CDR1 ENHRY, CDR2 SYGVKD. This CDR3 comprises 15 residues. This CDR3 reads CAISESVPPPYGYTF. The CDR3 DNA follows: TGTGCCATCAGTGAGTCGGTACCCCCTCCGTATGGCTACACCTTC.

Turning to this clonotype: This clone may be a read error of a much larger clone one base away. The rearrangement uses TRBV6-5 and TRBJ2-3; D uncertain. The J call may be incorrect, as the DNA end agrees better with TRBJ1-5. This CDR3 is built from 12 residues. In germline, CDR1 is MNHEY, CDR2 SVGAGI. The CDR3 region is CASSSHGDTQHF. CDR3 nucleotides: TGTGCCAGCAGCTCCCATGGTGATACGCAGCATTTT.

Points on this clonotype: Given the absence of the conserved phenylalanine or tryptophan at the CDR3 end, a read error is likely. The chain combines TRBV11-3 with TRBJ2-2; tentatively, D is TRBD2 (6 bases). The CDR3 loop spans 14 amino acids. Germline V gives CDR1 SGHNT, CDR2 YENEEA. Trimming removed 3 bases from V and 7 bases from J, with 12 bases in between. This chain's CDR3 is CASSLTSGVGELFY. In DNA form, the CDR3 reads TGTGCCAGCAGCTTGACTAGTGGGGTCGGGGAGCTGTTTTAT.

This chain connects TRBV6-5 to TRBJ2-7; D perhaps matches TRBD2 (5 bases). CDR3 length: 15 amino acids. Deletions cut 10 bases from V and 3 bases from J, with 22 bases between. The germline gives CDR1 MNHEY, CDR2 SVGAGI. The CDR3 sequence: CANTKSRGTVYEQYF. CDR3 coding DNA: TGTGCCAACACTAAATCCCGGGGAACGGTCTACGAGCAGTACTTC.

As regards this clonotype: A much larger clone differs from this one at a single base, so this may be a read error. This sequence joins TRBV7-8 and TRBJ2-7; TRBD2 might be the D (5 bases). The CDR3 covers 14 residues. V lost 3 bases to trimming and J lost 3 bases, with 12 bases between them. The germline V gene encodes CDR1 SGHVS and CDR2 FQNEAQ. The chain's CDR3 is CASSLAGGSYEQYF. In nucleotides, the CDR3 is TGTGCCAGCAGCTTGGCAGGAGGTAGCTACGAGCAGTACTTC.